A single sample gave rise to the 8 T cell receptor beta chains below, sequenced in a study of regulatory T cells in long-lasting Graves disease. Combining iRepertoire HTBI primers with Arm-PCR of CDR3 regions, the authors built TCR beta libraries. TCRdb fed the multiplex PCR reads into MiXCR, producing one record per CDR3 protein. The table lists roughly 500,000 distinct CDR3 sequences, roughly 14% of them singletons. Time point noted: newly diagnosed GD, antithyroid drugs for less than 3 months. Researchers made the TCR library from RNA that was extracted from PBMCs. This sample was shared with a second study, whose subject was T cells in Graves' hyperthyroidism and ophthalmopathy.

Source: peripheral blood mononuclear cells (PBMCs), taken at new diagnosis, from a patient treated with antithyroid drugs. Receptors originate from a man aged 25-45 years with Graves disease.

This clonotype was detected only a few times. The chain is built from TRBV7-9 and TRBJ2-5; D not certain. The V gene lost 3 bases and the J gene lost 1 base, with 12 bases spanning the gap. Germline V CDR1 and CDR2: SEHNR, FQNEAQ (reference sequence). This CDR3 has 15 amino acids. As DNA, the CDR3 is TGTGCCAGCAGCTTTGTACGGTCTACCCAAGAGACCCAGTACTTC. Its protein is CASSFVRSTQETQYF.

This clonotype was observed a few times. V gene TRBV19 combines with J gene TRBJ2-5; TRBD1 agrees at 7 bases. CDR3 size: 13 residues. V dropped 10 bases and J dropped 1; count of bases not matched to a gene: 6. Germline lookup yields CDR1 LNHDA and CDR2 SQIVND (reference sequence). CDR3 region: CATSGTVQETQYF. In DNA form, the CDR3 reads TGTGCCACCTCCGGGACAGTCCAAGAGACCCAGTACTTC.

The chain recombines TRBV9 with TRBJ1-2; possibly TRBD1 for D (6 bases). Trimming pared 3 bases from V and 8 bases from J, leaving 20 bases between. Looked up from germline, CDR1 is SGDLS and CDR2 is YYNGEE. The CDR3 runs to 15 residues. This chain's CDR3 is CASSGSLYRALGYTF. DNA of the CDR3: TGTGCCAGCAGCGGCTCACTATACAGGGCACTCGGCTACACCTTC. Together with reference TRBV9 and TRBJ1-2, the CDR3 gives the full variable domain: DSGVTQTPKHLITATGQRVTLRCSPRSGDLSVYWYQQSLDQGLQFLIQYYNGEERAKGNILERFSAQQFPDLHSELNLSSLELGDSALYFCASSGSLYRALGYTFGSGTRLTVV.

To note about this clonotype: A much larger clone is a single base away; this may be a read error. J is TRBJ2-5 and V is TRBV10-1; possible D gene TRBD1, 6 bases. Trimming cost V 8 bases and J 2 bases, with 21 bases left between them. Looked up from germline, CDR1 is WNHNN and CDR2 is SYGVQD (reference sequence). This CDR3 contains 16 residues. CDR3 DNA: TGCGCCAGCGGTGGGGGCCCGGGACACCAACAAGAGACCCAGTACTTC. Protein product: CASGGGPGHQQETQYF.

This clonotype was observed a few times. The V call is TRBV9, the J call TRBJ2-7, with 9 bases aligning to TRBD1. Germline V gene data show CDR1 as SGDLS and CDR2 as YYNGEE. V gave up 4 bases and J gave up 1 base; unmatched junction bases: 9. The CDR3 is 16 amino acids. The CDR3 spells CASSSGGQGGSYEQYF. For the CDR3, the DNA is TGTGCCAGCAGCTCCGGGGGACAGGGCGGGTCCTACGAGCAGTACTTC.

This clonotype was counted many times. J is TRBJ2-1 and V is TRBV7-9; 9 nucleotides align to TRBD1. Trimming at V came to 3 bases and at J to 4 bases, leaving 4 bases not matched to a gene. The CDR3 is made up of 15 amino acids. In germline, CDR1 is SEHNR, CDR2 FQNEAQ (reference sequence). The CDR3 is CASSLGQGGYNEQFF. The CDR3 DNA follows: TGTGCCAGCAGCTTGGGACAGGGAGGGTACAATGAGCAGTTCTTC.

The chain employs TRBV15 and TRBJ2-5, with 10 bases fitting TRBD2. The germline CDR1 and CDR2 sequences are LNHNV and YYDKDF (reference sequence). The CDR3 length is 17 residues. The ends lost 1 base at V and 5 bases at J; junction bases unmatched: 10. In DNA, the CDR3 is TGTGCCACCAGCAGAGGCCCTAGCGGGGGATTAGATGAGACCCAGTACTTC. It codes for CATSRGPSGGLDETQYF.

In this sample, this clonotype turned up a few times. The gene calls are TRBV15 and TRBJ1-5; TRBD1 might be the D (5 bases). From germline, CDR1 is LNHNV and CDR2 YYDKDF (reference sequence). This CDR3 spans 13 amino acids. For the CDR3, the DNA is TGTGCGTCGGCCCTCCGGGGGAATCAGCCCCAGCATTTT. Translation gives CASALRGNQPQHF.